This is a list of T cell receptor beta chains from one sample in a study of blood T cell repertoires in COVID-19. Sequenced by immunoSEQ multiplex PCR; TCRdb stores in-frame clones only, minus some. This repertoire shows 200,000 to 250,000 clones, 82% found once; its top ten account for about 3.4%. The specimen was PBMCs or T cells enriched from blood (not recorded which). These receptors were collected from a woman aged 55-69 years who had recovered from COVID-19. Each CDR3 is given with its conserved first and last residue. The D gene is left open where the match is weak. Size tells how often a clone was seen (once, few, many) or the class of an expanded clone, and some rows leave it out.

cdr3_length d_call clone_size j_call v_call cdr3_aa cdr3_nt
16 TRBD1 . TRBJ1-6 TRBV25-1 CASSEDTGAYNSPLHF TGTGCCAGCAGTGAGGATACAGGGGCTTATAATTCACCCCTCCACTTT
13 . few TRBJ1-2 TRBV19 CASRPTLDSRYTF TGTGCCAGTAGACCCACTTTGGACAGTCGTTACACCTTC
14 . . TRBJ2-3 TRBV12-5 CASGFGLTGDTQYF TGTGCTAGTGGTTTTGGACTGACGGGGGATACGCAGTATTTT
14 TRBD1 . TRBJ1-1 TRBV18 CASSPGQGITEAFF TGTGCCAGCTCACCGGGACAGGGTATCACTGAAGCTTTCTTT
15 . few TRBJ2-1 TRBV30 CAWSPTRGGSNEQFF TGTGCCTGGAGTCCTACTAGGGGGGGTTCCAATGAGCAGTTCTTC
15 TRBD2 . TRBJ2-1 TRBV7-6 CASSLSGTSGVEQFF TGTGCCAGCAGCTTATCGGGGACTAGCGGGGTCGAGCAGTTCTTC
14 TRBD1 once TRBJ2-3 TRBV2 CASSGDSRTDTQYF TGTGCCAGCAGTGGGGACAGCCGCACAGATACGCAGTATTTT
16 . . TRBJ1-5 TRBV11-2 CASSLGTIHSNQPQHF TGTGCCAGCAGCTTGGGGACAATCCATAGCAATCAGCCCCAGCATTTT
13 . few TRBJ1-1 TRBV6-4 CASSRLGNTEAFF TGTGCCAGCAGCCGACTCGGAAACACTGAAGCTTTCTTT
11 TRBD1 . TRBJ2-4 TRBV28 CASSLGQYQYF TGTGCCAGCAGTCTGGGACAGTATCAGTACTTC
13 . . TRBJ1-2 TRBV7-2 CASSSRRGYGYTF TGTGCCAGCAGCTCCCGGCGGGGTTATGGCTACACCTTC
17 . . TRBJ1-2 TRBV2 CASSDPIAGAPGYGYTF TGTGCCAGCAGTGACCCCATCGCGGGGGCCCCAGGCTATGGCTACACCTTC
13 . . TRBJ2-1 TRBV6-2/TRBV6-3 CASSYEPYNEQFF TGTGCCAGCAGTTACGAGCCGTACAATGAGCAGTTCTTC
15 . . TRBJ1-1 TRBV6-2/TRBV6-3 CASSTLQTGYTEAFF TGTGCCAGCAGTACCCTCCAGACAGGTTACACTGAAGCTTTCTTT
16 TRBD2 . TRBJ2-7 TRBV5-1 CASSLAVASGSKEQYF TGCGCCAGCAGCTTGGCCGTCGCTAGCGGGAGTAAGGAGCAGTACTTC
18 . . TRBJ2-1 TRBV24-1 CATSDLHLAGRSWNEQFF TGTGCCACCAGTGATTTGCATTTGGCGGGTCGCTCCTGGAATGAGCAGTTCTTC
15 TRBD2 . TRBJ2-7 TRBV6-5 CASSYSLAGGGEQYF TGTGCCAGCAGTTACTCCCTAGCGGGAGGTGGTGAGCAGTACTTC
16 TRBD2 . TRBJ2-1 TRBV18 CASSLTSGGTYNEQFF TGTGCCAGCTCGCTTACTAGCGGGGGGACCTACAATGAGCAGTTCTTC
15 TRBD2 . TRBJ2-5 TRBV7-9 CASSPGGKWSETQYF TGTGCCAGCAGCCCCGGGGGGAAGTGGTCCGAGACCCAGTACTTC
13 TRBD1 . TRBJ1-1 TRBV12-3/TRBV12-4 CASSNDRVAEAFF TGTGCCAGCAGCAACGACAGGGTGGCTGAAGCTTTCTTT
14 TRBD1 . TRBJ1-2 TRBV19 CASTPWTGDYGYTF TGTGCCAGTACCCCATGGACAGGGGATTATGGCTACACCTTC
13 . few TRBJ2-2 TRBV28 CASRGVNTGELFF TGTGCCAGCAGAGGAGTGAACACCGGGGAGCTGTTTTTT
16 . few TRBJ1-2 TRBV2 CASSLSFQGYNYGYTF TGTGCCAGCAGCCTCTCATTTCAGGGTTATAACTATGGCTACACCTTC
15 . . TRBJ2-7 TRBV15 CATSRGPGGENEQYF TGTGCCACCAGCAGGGGTCCTGGGGGCGAGAACGAGCAGTACTTC
14 . . TRBJ2-2 TRBV24-1 CATSDSRQPGELFF TGTGCCACCAGTGATTCTAGACAGCCCGGGGAGCTGTTTTTT
10 . once TRBJ2-1 TRBV2 CASSALEQFF TGTGCCAGCAGTGCTCTTGAGCAGTTCTTC
12 . . TRBJ2-5 TRBV7-9 CASSFGQETQYF TGTGCCAGCAGCTTCGGCCAAGAGACCCAGTACTTC
16 TRBD2 . TRBJ2-5 TRBV5-1 CASSLGLGRTLETQYF TGCGCCAGCAGCCTTGGACTAGGCCGAACCCTAGAGACCCAGTACTTC
16 TRBD1 once TRBJ1-1 TRBV19 CASSMPTGQGGAEAFF TGTGCCAGTAGTATGCCTACGGGACAGGGAGGGGCTGAAGCTTTCTTT
14 TRBD1 once TRBJ2-1 TRBV10-3 CAISPGQGYNEQFF TGTGCCATCAGCCCGGGACAGGGATACAATGAGCAGTTCTTC
19 . once TRBJ1-4 TRBV6-1 CASSESPAIQAATNEKLFF TGTGCCAGCAGTGAATCCCCAGCTATTCAGGCTGCAACTAATGAAAAACTGTTTTTT
12 . few TRBJ1-5 TRBV24-1 CAGQGLDQPQHF TGTGCCGGTCAGGGATTGGACCAGCCCCAGCATTTT
14 . . TRBJ1-6 TRBV6-5 CASSYLQDNSPLHF TGTGCCAGCAGTTACCTCCAGGATAATTCACCCCTCCACTTT
12 . . TRBJ2-7 TRBV10-3 CAIRGETYEQYF TGTGCCATCAGAGGAGAAACCTACGAGCAGTACTTC
15 TRBD1 . TRBJ1-6 TRBV6-1 CASSQTTGGNSPLHF TGTGCCAGCAGCCAAACCACAGGGGGCAATTCACCCCTCCACTTT
15 . . TRBJ2-1 TRBV10-3 CAISESGLPNNEQFF TGTGCCATCAGTGAGTCGGGACTGCCGAACAATGAGCAGTTCTTC
14 . . TRBJ1-2 TRBV19 CASSAATLGSGYTF TGTGCCAGTAGTGCCGCTACGTTGGGCAGTGGCTACACCTTC
19 . . TRBJ1-5 TRBV5-8 CASSLGRGQGKGSNQPQHF TGTGCCAGCAGCTTGGGGCGCGGCCAGGGCAAAGGTAGCAATCAGCCCCAGCATTTT
15 . many TRBJ2-7 TRBV27 CASSFERSGSYEQYF TGTGCCAGCAGTTTCGAGCGTAGCGGCTCCTACGAGCAGTACTTC
14 . . TRBJ2-1 TRBV11-3 CASSPGSSYNEQFF TGTGCCAGCAGCCCGGGGAGCTCCTACAATGAGCAGTTCTTC
16 TRBD1 . TRBJ2-2 TRBV25-1 CASSPLGTANTGELFF TGTGCCAGCAGTCCCCTTGGGACAGCGAACACCGGGGAGCTGTTTTTT
15 TRBD1 . TRBJ1-5 TRBV7-2 CASSATTGGEEPQHF TGTGCCAGCAGCGCCACGACAGGGGGCGAAGAGCCCCAGCATTTT
16 . . TRBJ1-3 TRBV4-3 CASSQDRGGTGNTIYF TGCGCCAGCAGCCAAGATCGTGGAGGTACTGGAAACACCATATATTTT
13 TRBD2 . TRBJ2-3 TRBV27 CASRLRGVDTQYF TGTGCCAGCAGGCTACGGGGGGTAGATACGCAGTATTTT
15 . once TRBJ1-1 TRBV7-6 CASSLSNLGGSEAFF TGTGCCAGCAGCTTAAGTAATCTGGGAGGATCTGAAGCTTTCTTT
14 . . TRBJ2-7 TRBV9 CASAKGVNENEQYF TGTGCCAGCGCGAAGGGGGTAAACGAAAACGAGCAGTACTTC
14 . . TRBJ2-5 TRBV12-5 CASGTSDSQETQYF TGTGCTAGTGGTACCTCGGACAGCCAAGAGACCCAGTACTTC
16 TRBD2 . TRBJ2-1 TRBV7-9 CASSPGLAGGRDEQFF TGTGCCAGCAGCCCGGGACTAGCGGGAGGTCGGGATGAGCAGTTCTTC
14 . . TRBJ2-2 TRBV7-2 CASSSGSRAGELFF TGTGCCAGCAGCAGCGGGTCCCGCGCCGGGGAGCTGTTTTTT
13 . . TRBJ1-2 TRBV7-9 CASSLVSLYGYTF TGTGCCAGCAGCTTAGTGTCTCTTTATGGCTACACCTTC
15 . once TRBJ1-2 TRBV14 CASSQDREVNYGYTF TGTGCCAGCAGCCAAGATCGGGAGGTTAACTATGGCTACACCTTC
15 TRBD1 . TRBJ1-5 TRBV19 CASSIDREWGQPQHF TGTGCCAGTAGTATTGACAGGGAATGGGGTCAGCCCCAGCATTTT
15 TRBD1 . TRBJ1-5 TRBV5-5 CASSAEGQLNQPQHF TGTGCCAGCAGCGCCGAGGGACAGCTGAATCAGCCCCAGCATTTT
15 TRBD1 few TRBJ1-1 TRBV29-1 CSVLQGQGGGTEAFF TGCAGCGTCCTCCAGGGACAGGGGGGAGGCACTGAAGCTTTCTTT
18 TRBD1 . TRBJ2-2 TRBV5-4 CASSLAFGTGGRTGELFF TGTGCCAGCAGCTTGGCCTTTGGGACAGGGGGACGGACCGGGGAGCTGTTTTTT